The TCR beta chain under discussion was sequenced for a study of T cell repertoires in cytomegalovirus infection. Study outcomes and limitations: CMV-specific TCR beta clonotypes restricted by HLA-C dominated the ex vivo response.

Concerning this clonotype itself: Its cognate antigen is unknown.

This CDR3 spans 16 amino acids. Looked up from germline, CDR1 is MRHNA and CDR2 is SNTAGT. Unmatched junction bases numbered 6, after V lost 3 bases and J lost 4 bases. One entry per CDR3 protein, called by TCRdb with MiXCR from the reads. The profile shows fewer than 700,000 distinct CDR3 sequences, 24% of them singletons. This chain links TRBV6-4 with TRBJ2-1; 10 bases map to TRBD2. This TCR was sampled from a human donor in good health (CMV status not recorded). Some clones in this sample may be carry-over from other donors' samples. Sequenced input: CD8+ T cells from PBMCs. The CDR3 DNA sequence: TGTGCCAGCAGTGAGGCTAGCGGGGGACTTTACAATGAGCAGTTCTTC. Translated, it gives CASSEASGGLYNEQFF.